This entry features one T cell receptor (beta chain) sequence. The data belong to a study of CD8 T cells in Susac syndrome. The V end was cut by 7 bases, the J end by 5 bases, with 17 bases between. The CDR3 runs 14 residues. Germline CDR1 is LNHDA and CDR2 is SQIVND (reference sequence). With random hexamers, 0.5 to 1 ug RNA was reverse transcribed. The immunoSEQ assay covered 54 Vbeta and 13 Jbeta segments for CDR3. TCRdb fed the immunoSEQ multiplex PCR reads into MiXCR, producing one record per CDR3 protein. Of about 110,000 distinct CDR3 sequences detected, about 95% appear once; the ten largest clones hold 0.09% to 0.1%. The authors carried out high-throughput sequencing of TCR beta. They applied it to CD8+ and CD4+ T cells obtained from blood.

This rearrangement joins TRBV19 to TRBJ2-5; possible D gene TRBD2, 5 bases. The sequencing input was CD4+ T cells from PBMCs. The TCR comes from a human donor in good health. The CDR3: CASMSRRRGETQYF. The CDR3 region has the DNA TGTGCCAGTATGTCCAGACGGCGAGGGGAGACCCAGTACTTC.